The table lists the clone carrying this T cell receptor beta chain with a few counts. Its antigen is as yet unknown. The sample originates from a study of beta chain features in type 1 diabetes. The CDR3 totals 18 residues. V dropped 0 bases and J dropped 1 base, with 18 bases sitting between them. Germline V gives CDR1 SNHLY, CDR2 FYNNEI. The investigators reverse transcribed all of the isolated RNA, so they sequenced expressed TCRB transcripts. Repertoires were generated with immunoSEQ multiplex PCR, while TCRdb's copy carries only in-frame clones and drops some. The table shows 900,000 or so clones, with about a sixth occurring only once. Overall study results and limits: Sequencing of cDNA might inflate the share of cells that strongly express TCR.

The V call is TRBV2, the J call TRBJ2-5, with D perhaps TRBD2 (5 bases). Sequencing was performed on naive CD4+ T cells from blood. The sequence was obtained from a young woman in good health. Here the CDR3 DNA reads TGTGCCAGCAGTGAAGCGCGATTCCGGGGTCGCACCCAAGAGACCCAGTACTTC. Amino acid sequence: CASSEARFRGRTQETQYF.